This TCR beta chain was sequenced in a study of control samples from healthy donors and cancer patients. The CDR3 runs to 14 residues. In germline, CDR1 is MNHEY, CDR2 SMNVEV (reference sequence). Trimming left V 8 bases short and J 1 base short, with 11 bases between. Only in-frame clones appear in the TCRdb table, and some are missing; sequencing was by immunoSEQ multiplex PCR. The table records 99,000 or so clones, 83% of them present only once. The sample comprised blood. This TCR was sampled from a woman in her 50s in good health. The chain recombines TRBV27 with TRBJ2-2, with D maybe TRBD1 (6 bases). CDR3 sequence reads: CASGSDRNTGELFF. CDR3 nucleotide sequence: TGTGCCAGCGGCTCGGACAGGAACACCGGGGAGCTGTTTTTT.